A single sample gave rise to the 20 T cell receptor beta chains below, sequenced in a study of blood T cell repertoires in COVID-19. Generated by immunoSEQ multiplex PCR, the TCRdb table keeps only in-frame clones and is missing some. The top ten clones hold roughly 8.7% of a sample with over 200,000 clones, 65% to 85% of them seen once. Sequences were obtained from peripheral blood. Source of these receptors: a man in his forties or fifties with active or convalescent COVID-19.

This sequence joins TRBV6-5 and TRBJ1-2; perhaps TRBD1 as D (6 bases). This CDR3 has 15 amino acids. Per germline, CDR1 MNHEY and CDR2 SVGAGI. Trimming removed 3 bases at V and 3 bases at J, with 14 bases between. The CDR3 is CASSYGTMGDYGYTF. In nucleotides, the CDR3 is TGTGCCAGCAGTTATGGGACAATGGGGGACTATGGCTACACCTTC.

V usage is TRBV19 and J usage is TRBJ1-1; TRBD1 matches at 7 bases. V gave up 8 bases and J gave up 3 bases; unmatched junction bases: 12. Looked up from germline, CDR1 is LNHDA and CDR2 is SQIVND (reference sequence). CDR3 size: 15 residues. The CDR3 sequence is CASGEVAGGYTEAFF. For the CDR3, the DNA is TGTGCCAGTGGGGAGGTGGCAGGGGGGTACACTGAAGCTTTCTTT.

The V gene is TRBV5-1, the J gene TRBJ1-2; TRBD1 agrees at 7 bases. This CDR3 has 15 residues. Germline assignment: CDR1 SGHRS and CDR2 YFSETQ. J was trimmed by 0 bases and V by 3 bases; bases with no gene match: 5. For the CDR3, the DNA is TGCGCCAGCAGCTATATAACAGGGGCTAACTATGGCTACACCTTC. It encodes CASSYITGANYGYTF.

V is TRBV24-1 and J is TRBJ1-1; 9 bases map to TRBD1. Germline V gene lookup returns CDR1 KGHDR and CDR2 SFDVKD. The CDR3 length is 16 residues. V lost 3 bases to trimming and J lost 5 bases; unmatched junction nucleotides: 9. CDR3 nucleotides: TGTGCCACCAGTGATCACGGACAGGGGAAGGAGACTGAAGCTTTCTTT. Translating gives CATSDHGQGKETEAFF.

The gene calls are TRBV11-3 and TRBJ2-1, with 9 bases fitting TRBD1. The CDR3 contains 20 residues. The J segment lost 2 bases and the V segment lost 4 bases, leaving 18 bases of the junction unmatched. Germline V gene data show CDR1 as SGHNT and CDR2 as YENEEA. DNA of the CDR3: TGTGCCAGCAGCTCGAGCTGGACAGGGACAGGGCGGGAGACCTACAATGAGCAGTTCTTC. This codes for CASSSSWTGTGRETYNEQFF.

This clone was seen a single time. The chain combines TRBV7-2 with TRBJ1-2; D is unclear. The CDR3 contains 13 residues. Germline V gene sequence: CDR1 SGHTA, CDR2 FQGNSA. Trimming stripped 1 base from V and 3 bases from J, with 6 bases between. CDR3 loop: CASSLDPDYGYTF. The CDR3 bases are TGTGCCAGCAGCTTAGATCCAGACTATGGCTACACCTTC.

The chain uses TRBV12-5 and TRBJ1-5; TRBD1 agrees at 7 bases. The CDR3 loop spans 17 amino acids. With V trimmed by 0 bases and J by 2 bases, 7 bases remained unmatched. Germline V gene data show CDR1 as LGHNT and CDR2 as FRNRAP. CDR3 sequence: CASGLVVTGVGNQPQHF. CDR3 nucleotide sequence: TGTGCTAGTGGTTTGGTAGTCACAGGGGTTGGCAATCAGCCCCAGCATTTT.

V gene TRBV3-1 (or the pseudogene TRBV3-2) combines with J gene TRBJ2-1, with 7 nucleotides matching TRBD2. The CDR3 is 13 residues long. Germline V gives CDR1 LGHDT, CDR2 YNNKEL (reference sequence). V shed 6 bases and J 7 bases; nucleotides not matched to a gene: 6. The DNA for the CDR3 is TGTGCCAGCAGTACCGGGGGGAGAAATGAGCAGTTCTTC. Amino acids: CASSTGGRNEQFF.

The CDR3 nucleotides are TGTGCCATCAGCCCGACTAGCGGGAGTAGCGAGCAGTACTTC. Protein product: CAISPTSGSSEQYF. The chain combines TRBV10-3 with TRBJ2-7; TRBD2 aligns across 12 bases. This CDR3 is 14 amino acids long. V trimming: 6 bases; J trimming: 6 bases; junction bases outside the gene matches: 6. Germline assignment: CDR1 ENHRY and CDR2 SYGVKD.

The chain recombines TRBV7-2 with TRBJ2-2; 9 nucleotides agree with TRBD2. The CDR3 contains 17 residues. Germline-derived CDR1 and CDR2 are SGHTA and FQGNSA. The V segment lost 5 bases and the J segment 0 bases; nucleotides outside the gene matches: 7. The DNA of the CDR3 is TGTGCCAGCAGCCCGCCGCGGGGGGGCGCGAACACCGGGGAGCTGTTTTTT. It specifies CASSPPRGGANTGELFF.

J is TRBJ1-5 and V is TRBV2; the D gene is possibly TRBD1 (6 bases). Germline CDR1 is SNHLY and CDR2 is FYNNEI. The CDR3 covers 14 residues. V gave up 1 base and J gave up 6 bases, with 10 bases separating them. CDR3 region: CASSEDRVGQPQHF. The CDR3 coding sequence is TGTGCCAGCAGTGAAGACAGGGTTGGTCAGCCCCAGCATTTT.

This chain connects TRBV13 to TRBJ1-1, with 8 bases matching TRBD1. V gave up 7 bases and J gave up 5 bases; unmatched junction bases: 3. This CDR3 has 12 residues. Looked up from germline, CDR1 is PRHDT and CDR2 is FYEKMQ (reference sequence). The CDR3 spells CASTRTGTEAFF. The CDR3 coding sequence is TGTGCCAGCACCCGGACAGGGACTGAAGCTTTCTTT.

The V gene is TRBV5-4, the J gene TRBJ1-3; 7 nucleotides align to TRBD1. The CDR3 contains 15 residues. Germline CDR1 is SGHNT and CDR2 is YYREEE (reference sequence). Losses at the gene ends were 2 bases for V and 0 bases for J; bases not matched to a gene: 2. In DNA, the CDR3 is TGTGCCAGCAGCTTAGGACAGGTCTCTGGAAACACCATATATTTT. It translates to CASSLGQVSGNTIYF. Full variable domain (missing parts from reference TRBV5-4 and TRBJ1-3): ETGVTQSPTHLIKTRGQQVTLRCSSQSGHNTVSWYQQALGQGPQFIFQYYREEENGRGNFPPRFSGLQFPNYSSELNVNALELDDSALYLCASSLGQVSGNTIYFGEGSWLTVV.

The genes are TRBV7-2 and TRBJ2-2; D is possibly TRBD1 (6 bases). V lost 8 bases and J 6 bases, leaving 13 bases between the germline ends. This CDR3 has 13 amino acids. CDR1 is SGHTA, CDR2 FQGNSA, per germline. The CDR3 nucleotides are TGTGCCAGCGGGAAAACAGGGTCCGGGGAGCTGTTTTTT. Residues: CASGKTGSGELFF.

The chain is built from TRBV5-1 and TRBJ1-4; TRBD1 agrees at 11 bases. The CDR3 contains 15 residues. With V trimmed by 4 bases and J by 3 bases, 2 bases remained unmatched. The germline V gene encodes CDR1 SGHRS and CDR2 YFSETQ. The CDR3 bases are TGCGCCAGCAGCCGGGGACAGGGGGCTAATGAAAAACTGTTTTTT. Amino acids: CASSRGQGANEKLFF. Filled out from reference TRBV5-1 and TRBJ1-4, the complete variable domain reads KAGVTQTPRYLIKTRGQQVTLSCSPISGHRSVSWYQQTPGQGLQFLFEYFSETQRNKGNFPGRFSGRQFSNSRSEMNVSTLELGDSALYLCASSRGQGANEKLFFGSGTQLSVL.

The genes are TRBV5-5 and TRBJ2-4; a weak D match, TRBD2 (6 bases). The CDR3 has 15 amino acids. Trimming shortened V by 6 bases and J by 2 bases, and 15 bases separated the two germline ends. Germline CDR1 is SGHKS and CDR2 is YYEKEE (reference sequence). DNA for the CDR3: TGTGCCAGCATCTGGGGGGATGGTTCCAAAAACATTCAGTACTTC. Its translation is CASIWGDGSKNIQYF.

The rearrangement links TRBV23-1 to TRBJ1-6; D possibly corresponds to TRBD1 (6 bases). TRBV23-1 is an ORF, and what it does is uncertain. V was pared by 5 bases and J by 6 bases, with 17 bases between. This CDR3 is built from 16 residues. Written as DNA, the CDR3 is TGCGCCAGCAGTATACAAGGGGGACAAACTAATTCACCCCTCCACTTT. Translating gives CASSIQGGQTNSPLHF.

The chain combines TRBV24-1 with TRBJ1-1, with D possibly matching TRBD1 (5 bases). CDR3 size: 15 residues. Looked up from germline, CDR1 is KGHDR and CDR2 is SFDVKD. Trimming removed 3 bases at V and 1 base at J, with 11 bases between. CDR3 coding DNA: TGTGCCACCAGTGATCCTAACACAGGGAACACTGAAGCTTTCTTT. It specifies CATSDPNTGNTEAFF.

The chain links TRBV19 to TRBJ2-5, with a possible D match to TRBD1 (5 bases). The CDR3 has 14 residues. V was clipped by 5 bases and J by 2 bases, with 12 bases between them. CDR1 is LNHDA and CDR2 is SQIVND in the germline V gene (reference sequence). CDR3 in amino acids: CASSVRQSQETQYF. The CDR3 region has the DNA TGTGCCAGTAGTGTAAGACAGTCGCAAGAGACCCAGTACTTC. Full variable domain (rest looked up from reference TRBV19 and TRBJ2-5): DGGITQSPKYLFRKEGQNVTLSCEQNLNHDAMYWYRQDPGQGLRLIYYSQIVNDFQKGDIAEGYSVSREKKESFPLTVTSAQKNPTAFYLCASSVRQSQETQYFGPGTRLLVL.

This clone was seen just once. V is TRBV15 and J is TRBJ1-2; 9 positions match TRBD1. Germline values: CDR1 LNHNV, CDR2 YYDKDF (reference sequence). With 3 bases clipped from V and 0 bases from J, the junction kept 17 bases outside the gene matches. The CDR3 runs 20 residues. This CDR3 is CATSSPGTGRGPKTNYGYTF. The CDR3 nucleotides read TGTGCCACCAGCAGCCCCGGGACAGGGAGGGGGCCGAAGACTAACTATGGCTACACCTTC. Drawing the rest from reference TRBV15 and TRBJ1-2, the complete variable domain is DAMVIQNPRYQVTQFGKPVTLSCSQTLNHNVMYWYQQKSSQAPKLLFHYYDKDFNNEADTPDNFQSRRPNTSFCFLDIRSPGLGDTAMYLCATSSPGTGRGPKTNYGYTFGSGTRLTVV.